The clone carrying this T cell receptor (beta chain) was seen more than once but under ten times. Its antigen remains unidentified. The sample comes from a study of cytomegalovirus exposure and HLA in healthy donors. Regarding the study as a whole: As was reported, the HLA-A and HLA-B alleles of most subjects were accurately predicted from TCR beta sequences. Researchers reported in a later analysis that a missense DCLRE1C variant was tied to TCR beta V- and J-gene trimming. Indistinguishable V segments, including TRBV6-2 and TRBV6-3, were excluded.

The CDR3 consists of 15 residues. Per germline, CDR1 SGHTA and CDR2 FQGTGA. V was shortened by 2 bases and J by 3 bases, with 10 bases between the two germline ends. PCR primers comprised 60 Vbeta and 13 Jbeta primers. Sequencing used immunoSEQ multiplex PCR; TCRdb keeps in-frame clones, though not all of them. The top ten hold under 2.5% of the sample, which has over 100,000 clones, about 86% seen once. The rearrangement joins TRBV7-3 to TRBJ2-2; D might be TRBD2 (6 bases). Material: PBMCs. The TCR sequence derives from a woman aged 25 to 39 in good health and CMV-seronegative. The CDR3 DNA is TGTGCCAGCAGCTTAGAGCGGGCCTACACCGGGGAGCTGTTTTTT. This sequence encodes CASSLERAYTGELFF.